These 22 T cell receptor beta chains came from one sample sequenced in a study of early T cells in non-severe SARS-CoV-2 infection. TCRdb reprocessed the 5' RACE reads via MiXCR and lists one record per CDR3 protein. The table has about 71,000 distinct CDR3 sequences, 9.5% to 15% seen once. The input for sequencing was whole blood, taken at baseline. These receptors came from an adult who was a healthcare worker with PCR-confirmed SARS-CoV-2 infection or an uninfected control (not recorded which).

The genes are TRBV7-9 and TRBJ1-1; D remains ambiguous. Germline-derived CDR1 and CDR2 are SEHNR and FQNEAQ (reference sequence). Deletions cut 2 bases from V and 1 base from J, with 11 bases between. The CDR3 consists of 15 residues. Written as DNA, the CDR3 is TGTGCCAGCAGCTTAATTATATGGCAGAACACTGAAGCTTTCTTT. Amino acid sequence: CASSLIIWQNTEAFF.

DNA for the CDR3: TGCAGTGCTAGAGTCCGAGAGTGGTATAGCAATCAGCCCCAGCATTTT. It yields the protein CSARVREWYSNQPQHF. The gene calls are TRBV20-1 and TRBJ1-5; D remains unclear. The CDR3 covers 16 residues. The germline V and J ends were trimmed by 1 base and 0 bases, with 13 bases remaining between them. Germline assignment: CDR1 DFQATT and CDR2 SNEGSKA (reference sequence).

In DNA form, the CDR3 reads TGCGCCAGCAGGCCAGGGGTTTTGAACACTGAAGCTTTCTTT. This encodes CASRPGVLNTEAFF. This sequence joins TRBV10-2 and TRBJ1-1; D perhaps matches TRBD1 (6 bases). Trimming took 6 bases from V and 0 from J, leaving 11 bases between them. The CDR3 spans 14 residues. Germline-derived CDR1 and CDR2 are WSHSY and SAAADI.

This clonotype was observed a few times. The V call is TRBV20-1, the J call TRBJ2-1; D not certain. Between the trimmed V and J ends, which lost 6 bases and 0 bases, there was a span of 12 bases. Per the germline V gene, CDR1 is DFQATT and CDR2 is SNEGSKA (reference sequence). The CDR3 length is 14 residues. The CDR3 sequence is CSAPTTFSYNEQFF. CDR3 nucleotide sequence: TGCAGTGCACCGACGACCTTCTCCTACAATGAGCAGTTCTTC.

Comments on this clonotype: The junction departs from the called germline gene at one end, perhaps through a read error. The chain recombines TRBV2 with TRBJ2-2; D is undetermined. The V gene's germline CDR1 is SNHLY and CDR2 FYNNEI. This CDR3 is built from 15 residues. The CDR3 DNA is TGTGCCAGTGGGCTGACTTCCGCGAACACCCGGGAGCTGTTTTTT. Its translation is CASGLTSANTRELFF.

This clonotype was detected only a few times. J is TRBJ1-2 and V is TRBV18, with D possibly being TRBD1 (5 bases). This CDR3 comprises 13 residues. V shed 2 bases and J shed 4 bases, with 8 bases lying between them. Per germline, CDR1 KGHSH and CDR2 LQKENI. CDR3: CASSPGASYGYTF. As DNA, the CDR3 is TGTGCCAGCTCACCAGGGGCAAGCTATGGCTACACCTTC.

This clonotype was seen more than once but under ten times. The CDR3: CASSFIPQETQYF. CDR3 DNA sequence: TGTGCCAGCAGTTTTATACCCCAAGAGACCCAGTACTTC. V usage is TRBV12-3 or TRBV12-4 and J usage is TRBJ2-5; D is undetermined. The CDR3 consists of 13 residues. Trimming removed 3 bases from V and 1 base from J, with 6 bases in between.

In the case of this clonotype: A much larger clonotype is one base distant, so this may be a read error. The V call is TRBV7-3, the J call TRBJ1-1, with TRBD1 matching over 7 bases. Looked up from germline, CDR1 is SGHTA and CDR2 is FQGTGA. The CDR3 runs 13 residues. After removal of 5 bases from V and 3 bases from J, the junction contained 3 bases not matched to a gene. The CDR3 is CASSRDSYTEAFF. The CDR3 DNA is TGTGCCAGCAGCCGGGACAGCTACACTGAAGCTTTCTTT.

The chain uses TRBV18 and TRBJ1-2; perhaps TRBD1 as D (5 bases). Per germline, CDR1 KGHSH and CDR2 LQKENI. The CDR3 covers 16 residues. The V gene lost 0 bases and the J gene lost 4 bases, with 15 bases spanning the gap. CDR3 DNA sequence: TGTGCCAGCTCACCACCCTCAGTCAGGGAACGCTATGGCTACACCTTC. As protein: CASSPPSVRERYGYTF.

At least ten counts were recorded for this clonotype. This sequence joins TRBV7-9 and TRBJ1-2, with 7 bases matching TRBD1. The J segment lost 1 base and the V segment lost 8 bases, leaving 7 bases of the junction unmatched. Germline CDR1 SEHNR, CDR2 FQNEAQ (reference sequence). CDR3 length: 14 residues. CDR3 bases: TGTGCCAGCGCTAGGACAGGCGATAACTATGGCTACACCTTC. It translates to CASARTGDNYGYTF.

This clonotype appeared many times. The CDR3 bases are TGCAGCGTTGAGGGGGACAGGGAAGACTATGGCTACACCTTC. Encoded protein: CSVEGDREDYGYTF. The chain links TRBV29-1 to TRBJ1-2, with 9 bases identical to TRBD1. Germline values: CDR1 SQVTM, CDR2 ANQGSEA. The CDR3 sequence is 14 residues long. The junction had 5 bases not matched to a gene; V was cut back by 3 bases and J by 3 bases.

The DNA of the CDR3 is TGCAGTGCTCCGACAGGGCACGCCTACGAGCAGTACTTC. Translating gives CSAPTGHAYEQYF. The chain carries TRBV20-1 and TRBJ2-7, with TRBD1 matching over 7 bases. This CDR3 has 13 residues. CDR1 DFQATT and CDR2 SNEGSKA come from the germline V gene (reference sequence). Losses at the gene ends were 5 bases for V and 2 bases for J; bases not matched to a gene: 6.

This clonotype was recorded many times. The chain joins TRBV28 to TRBJ1-2; D is unresolved. Trimming took 6 bases from V and 6 from J, leaving 11 bases between them. Per the germline V gene, CDR1 is MDHEN and CDR2 is SYDVKM. The length of the CDR3 is 12 residues. The CDR3 coding sequence is TGTGCCAGCAGCACCGGGAGCGATGGCTACACCTTC. Protein: CASSTGSDGYTF.

This clonotype was counted ten times or more. The V and J genes are TRBV9 and TRBJ2-7, with D possibly called TRBD1 or TRBD2 (6 bases each). Trimming cost V 3 bases and J 7 bases, with 17 bases left between them. Germline CDR1 SGDLS, CDR2 YYNGEE. This CDR3 is 14 amino acids long. The CDR3 bases are TGTGCCAGCAGCGCCGGGACACCAGGAGGGGAGCAGTACTTC. Translating gives CASSAGTPGGEQYF.

This chain uses TRBV5-6 with TRBJ1-5; D possibly corresponds to TRBD1 (5 bases). The ends were cut back, 1 base at V and 1 base at J, with 9 bases in the middle. CDR3 length: 15 amino acids. In germline, CDR1 is SGHDT, CDR2 YYEEEE. CDR3 amino acids: CASSLRGGSNQPQHF. The DNA of the CDR3 is TGTGCCAGCAGCTTGAGGGGCGGAAGCAATCAGCCCCAGCATTTT.

The DNA of the CDR3 is TGTGCCAGCAGATCCCCCCTCGGACAAAACACCGGGGAGCTGTTTTTT. Amino acids: CASRSPLGQNTGELFF. The chain has TRBV27 and TRBJ2-2, with TRBD1 as a possible D gene (5 bases). The V and J ends lost 6 bases and 2 bases respectively, with 16 bases between them. Germline values: CDR1 MNHEY, CDR2 SMNVEV (reference sequence). The CDR3 runs 16 residues.

The J gene is TRBJ1-2, the V gene TRBV5-5; no clear D gene. CDR3 size: 17 residues. Germline V gives CDR1 SGHKS, CDR2 YYEKEE (reference sequence). Trimming cost V 0 bases and J 0 bases, with 15 bases left between them. CDR3 DNA sequence: TGTGCCAGCAGCTTGGAACAATTGTTTACGGCTAACTATGGCTACACCTTC. Protein product: CASSLEQLFTANYGYTF.

There are a few counts of this clonotype. The V and J genes are TRBV11-2 and TRBJ1-1; the D gene is possibly TRBD1 (6 bases). Germline CDR1 SGHAT, CDR2 FQNNGV. Between the trimmed V and J ends, which lost 5 bases and 6 bases, there was a span of 19 bases. The CDR3 covers 15 residues. The CDR3 sequence is CASSQAPTGLSEAFF. DNA of the CDR3: TGTGCCAGCAGCCAGGCCCCCACAGGGTTGTCTGAAGCTTTCTTT.

This clonotype was recorded a few times. The chain recombines TRBV21-1 with TRBJ2-7; the table's D call TRBD1 went unverified against the DNA. TRBV21-1 is annotated as a pseudogene. This CDR3 region has 16 residues. CDR3 region: CASSKGSRDTAYEQYF. The CDR3 DNA is TGTGCCAGCAGCAAAGGCTCGAGGGACACAGCCTACGAGCAGTACTTC.

This clonotype showed up many times. The CDR3 DNA reads TGTGCCAGCAGCTCGACAGGGTCGGTTGGCTACACCTTC. It specifies CASSSTGSVGYTF. V usage is TRBV7-8 and J usage is TRBJ1-2, with 7 positions matching TRBD1. Germline CDR1 SGHVS, CDR2 FQNEAQ. The CDR3 contains 13 residues. V shed 4 bases and J 7 bases; nucleotides not matched to a gene: 6.

The chain couples TRBV6-4 to TRBJ2-1, with D maybe TRBD2 (7 bases). The CDR3 consists of 14 residues. Germline CDR1 is MRHNA and CDR2 is SNTAGT. With 6 bases removed from V and 3 bases from J, the gap between germline ends came to 12 bases. The CDR3 here is CASRVGGGYNEQFF. CDR3 sequence (DNA): TGTGCCAGCAGGGTAGGGGGGGGCTACAATGAGCAGTTCTTC.

In its sample, this clonotype was seen a few times. The chain couples TRBV20-1 to TRBJ1-5; TRBD1 aligns across 7 bases. This CDR3 has 15 residues. Germline V lookup: CDR1 DFQATT, CDR2 SNEGSKA (reference sequence). V lost 0 bases, J lost 2 bases, and 4 bases stayed unmatched. The CDR3 DNA follows: TGCAGTGCTAGAGATACGGGACAGCGCAATCAGCCCCAGCATTTT. It encodes CSARDTGQRNQPQHF.